This T cell receptor (beta chain) was sequenced during a study of memory CD4+ T cells and cytomegalovirus serostatus. Study as a whole: Of the healthy Belgian adults, several were CMV seropositive and 24 seronegative. Study-wide findings and caveats: The CMV-associated TCR signature appears largely within the CD4+ memory repertoire. About 40% of the roughly 160 known CMV-associated TCRbeta sequences appeared in CD4+ memory.

The repertoire was sequenced with immunoSEQ multiplex PCR; TCRdb's copy has only in-frame clones and lacks some. The repertoire holds 40,000 to 55,000 clones, with about three quarters as singletons. Notes on this clone: Its specificity is unknown.

Trimming removed 2 bases from V and 2 bases from J; junction bases left unmatched: 2. This CDR3 is 14 amino acids long. The germline gives CDR1 KGHSH, CDR2 LQKENI. Single viable CD3+CD4+CD8-CD45RO+ cells were sorted as the memory CD4+ T cells. CD4+ T cells were isolated by positive magnetic selection. This TCR was recovered from an adult in good health and CMV-seropositive. The chain recombines TRBV18 with TRBJ2-5; TRBD1 aligns across 7 bases. The sample comprised memory CD4+ T cells from blood. The CDR3 nucleotides are TGTGCCAGCTCACCAAACAGGGGACAAGAGACCCAGTACTTC. Its protein product is CASSPNRGQETQYF.